Below, one TCR beta chain is given with its context. Its antigen is as yet unknown. The sample is drawn from a study of shared clonotypes between healthy human individuals. About the research overall: A donor's plate count was three for CD4 naive and three for CD4 memory; CD8 naive had two and CD8 memory one.

CDR1 is MNHNS and CDR2 is SASEGT in the germline V gene. The CDR3 totals 16 residues. V dropped 2 bases and J dropped 0; count of bases not matched to a gene: 4. Naive CD8 populations comprised CD45RO-negative cells positively selected for CCR7, excluding terminally differentiated effector memory CD45RA+ cells. None of the donors, who were healthy HIV-negative adults, had recently had acute infections or vaccinations. Those who donated, Caucasian adults without exception, all lived in Nashville, Tennessee. Points from the study as a whole: Generation probabilities were higher for clonotypes shared across all four sorted-subset donors than for unshared ones.

Repertoires were generated with immunoSEQ multiplex PCR, while TCRdb's copy carries only in-frame clones and drops some. This table has some 1,900,000 clones, about 95% appearing once. This sequence joins TRBV6-1 and TRBJ1-1, with TRBD1 matching over 9 bases. Sequenced material: naive CD8+ T cells sorted from blood. This TCR was recovered from a man between 18 and 35 years old in good health. CDR3 protein: CASSEFRTGVNTEAFF. In nucleotides, the CDR3 is TGTGCCAGCAGTGAATTTCGGACAGGGGTGAACACTGAAGCTTTCTTT.